This T cell receptor (beta chain) was sequenced in a study of T-cell reconstitution after alpha-beta-depleted transplantation in children. Unique molecular identifiers were built into the TCRbeta library. TCRdb ran MiXCR on the PCR reads and lists one entry per CDR3 protein. The data contain 700,000 to 950,000 distinct CDR3 sequences, roughly 15% of them singletons. The CDR3 consists of 15 residues. The V end lost 4 bases, the J end lost 6 bases, and 16 bases lay between the germline ends. Germline CDR1 and CDR2: LGHNA and YNFKEQ. This clonotype was recorded many times. The receptor's source is a male patient younger than 18 who had a stem cell transplant for acute lymphoblastic leukemia, so the T cells may come from the graft donor. The chain joins TRBV4-2 to TRBJ2-4; a weak D match, TRBD2 (6 bases). The specimen was PBMCs, mostly from graft donor cells, collected 360 days after TCRalphabeta/CD19-depleted stem cell transplant. CDR3 nucleotide sequence: TGTGCCAGCAGCCCCGGAAACCGGGGGATAAACATTCAGTACTTC. Its translation: CASSPGNRGINIQYF.